Presented here are 19 T cell receptor beta chains from one specimen sequenced in a study of T cell responses to AZD1222 COVID-19 vaccine (dated by TCRdb to the early 2020s). Libraries were constructed by the immunoSEQ multiplex PCR assay. TCRdb stores this immuneACCESS table with in-frame sequences only. Part of the clones is absent; in the studies checked, under half of the shortfall reflects unresolved V genes, and no reason is known for the rest. Counted in this sample were 90,000 to 150,000 clones; roughly nine tenths of them appeared once. The ten largest clonotypes hold roughly 2.3% of the sample. The sample's time point label, decoded: baseline before first vaccination. The source was peripheral blood, collected on day 0 of AZD1222 vaccination. The receptors were sampled from an adult in good health.

The chain combines TRBV28 with TRBJ1-2; no reliable D call. Looked up from germline, CDR1 is MDHEN and CDR2 is SYDVKM. Trimming took off 8 bases at V and 3 bases at J, with 13 bases between the two ends. This CDR3 has 13 residues. DNA of the CDR3: TGTGCCAGCTCTTACTCGCGCGACTATGGCTACACCTTC. Protein sequence: CASSYSRDYGYTF.

The chain combines TRBV7-8 with TRBJ1-2, with D maybe TRBD1 (6 bases). This CDR3 has 14 residues. Germline V gene sequence: CDR1 SGHVS, CDR2 FQNEAQ. The ends were cut back, 0 bases at V and 7 bases at J, with 12 bases in the middle. CDR3 sequence (DNA): TGTGCCAGCAGCTTAGCACAGGGTTCTTCTGGCTACACCTTC. Its translation: CASSLAQGSSGYTF.

The chain carries TRBV6-2 or TRBV6-3 and TRBJ1-1, with a tentative D call TRBD1 (5 bases). The CDR3 has 15 residues. Germline CDR1 reads MNHEY; CDR2 reads SVGEGT. The V end lost 2 bases, the J end lost 1 base, and 11 bases lay between the germline ends. The CDR3 DNA sequence: TGTGCCAGCAGTTACCCGGGACCCAAGAACACTGAAGCTTTCTTT. This translates into CASSYPGPKNTEAFF.

This clone was detected only once. The rearrangement links TRBV5-6 to TRBJ1-3; the D gene is possibly TRBD1 (5 bases). Germline V CDR1 and CDR2: SGHDT, YYEEEE. The CDR3 totals 15 residues. The V gene lost 0 bases and the J gene lost 1 base, with 8 bases spanning the gap. As DNA, the CDR3 is TGTGCCAGCAGCTTGGGAGGGGAGTCTGGAAACACCATATATTTT. Translating gives CASSLGGESGNTIYF. The variable domain in full, completed from reference TRBV5-6 and TRBJ1-3, reads DAGVTQSPTHLIKTRGQQVTLRCSPKSGHDTVSWYQQALGQGPQFIFQYYEEEERQRGNFPDRFSGHQFPNYSSELNVNALLLGDSALYLCASSLGGESGNTIYFGEGSWLTVV.

CDR3 residues: CASSLAPTSGRYEQYF. CDR3 coding DNA: TGCGCCAGCAGCTTGGCCCCGACTAGCGGGAGATACGAGCAGTACTTC. The chain has TRBV5-1 and TRBJ2-7; the match to TRBD2 covers 12 bases. The CDR3 has 16 residues. The V and J ends lost 0 bases and 4 bases, in that order; junction bases with no gene match: 5. The germline CDR1 and CDR2 sequences are SGHRS and YFSETQ.

The rearrangement uses TRBV4-1 and TRBJ2-1; 16 nucleotides agree with TRBD2. CDR1 is MGHRA, CDR2 YSYEKL, per germline. The CDR3 is made up of 19 amino acids. Trimming cost V 3 bases and J 6 bases; bases outside gene matches: 11. As DNA, the CDR3 is TGCGCCAGCAGCCAGCCGGGACTAGCGGGAGGGCCGGGGCGCAATGAGCAGTTCTTC. Translation gives CASSQPGLAGGPGRNEQFF.

This chain joins TRBV28 and TRBJ2-5; 8 nucleotides line up with TRBD1. Germline V gene sequence: CDR1 MDHEN, CDR2 SYDVKM. After removal of 5 bases from V and 4 bases from J, the junction contained 9 bases not matched to a gene. There are 15 residues in the CDR3. CDR3 protein: CASSPTGGVIETQYF. DNA of the CDR3: TGTGCCAGCAGTCCCACAGGGGGTGTAATAGAGACCCAGTACTTC.

CDR3 coding DNA: TGCAGCGTTCGGACGGGCGGAGGTTCACCCCTCCACTTT. The encoded protein is CSVRTGGGSPLHF. This sequence joins TRBV29-1 and TRBJ1-6; D gene uncertain. V was cut by 5 bases and J by 9 bases, with 14 bases left in between. The CDR3 is 13 residues long. In germline, CDR1 is SQVTM, CDR2 ANQGSEA.

This sequence joins TRBV19 and TRBJ2-1, with 11 nucleotides matching TRBD2. In germline, CDR1 is LNHDA, CDR2 SQIVND (reference sequence). J lost 2 bases, V lost 2 bases, and 5 bases had no gene match. The CDR3 loop spans 17 amino acids. CDR3 region: CASSIKGTSGAYNEQFF. The CDR3 DNA reads TGTGCCAGTAGTATAAAGGGGACTAGCGGAGCCTACAATGAGCAGTTCTTC.

This clone was seen more than once but under ten times. This chain links TRBV20-1 with TRBJ2-7; 15 bases agree with TRBD2. The CDR3 covers 15 residues. The ends lost 3 bases at V and 6 bases at J; junction bases unmatched: 6. Germline loops: CDR1 DFQATT, CDR2 SNEGSKA (reference sequence). The CDR3 sequence: CSASRTSGRAPEQYF. The CDR3 DNA reads TGCAGTGCTAGTCGGACTAGCGGGAGGGCCCCCGAGCAGTACTTC.

The chain uses TRBV2 and TRBJ2-1; 15 nucleotides agree with TRBD2. CDR1 is SNHLY, CDR2 FYNNEI, per germline. The CDR3 sequence is 15 residues long. The junction had 7 bases not matched to a gene; V was cut back by 9 bases and J by 7 bases. CDR3 amino acids: CARERTSGRGNEQFF. Written as DNA, the CDR3 is TGTGCCAGAGAACGGACTAGCGGGAGGGGGAATGAGCAGTTCTTC.

V gene TRBV12-3 or TRBV12-4 combines with J gene TRBJ2-5, with unresolved D. The CDR3 totals 13 residues. V lost 7 bases and J 7 bases, leaving 16 bases between the germline ends. CDR3 protein: CASTLDRSGTQYF. For the CDR3, the DNA is TGTGCCAGCACCCTAGATCGGAGTGGGACCCAGTACTTC.

This sequence joins TRBV19 and TRBJ2-2, with D possibly TRBD1 on 6 matching bases. Germline values: CDR1 LNHDA, CDR2 SQIVND (reference sequence). The V end lost 3 bases, the J end lost 4 bases, and 18 bases lay between the germline ends. The CDR3 is 17 residues long. In DNA, the CDR3 is TGTGCCAGTAGTATCGCAGGGGCCATGGGATTCACCGGGGAGCTGTTTTTT. Its protein product is CASSIAGAMGFTGELFF.

V and J are TRBV3-1 (or the pseudogene TRBV3-2) and TRBJ2-1; no clear D gene. V gave up 4 bases and J gave up 6 bases, with 22 bases separating them. The germline CDR1 and CDR2 sequences are LGHDT and YNNKEL (reference sequence). CDR3 length: 17 amino acids. CDR3 loop: CASSPTRVTGSFNEQFF. CDR3 nucleotides: TGTGCCAGCAGCCCCACACGGGTAACCGGATCATTCAATGAGCAGTTCTTC.

The chain recombines TRBV28 with TRBJ1-1; D may be TRBD1 (5 bases). Trimming stripped 5 bases from V and 0 bases from J, with 13 bases between. Germline CDR1 reads MDHEN; CDR2 reads SYDVKM. The CDR3 runs 15 residues. The CDR3: CASSPQVSMNTEAFF. The CDR3 region has the DNA TGTGCCAGCAGTCCACAGGTGTCAATGAACACTGAAGCTTTCTTT.

V is TRBV15 and J is TRBJ1-1; a possible D gene is TRBD1 (6 bases). The CDR3 consists of 15 residues. CDR1 LNHNV and CDR2 YYDKDF come from the germline V gene (reference sequence). Trimming pared 5 bases from V and 1 base from J, leaving 14 bases between. The DNA of the CDR3 is TGTGCCACCAGCGGGGAAAGGACAGCGAACACTGAAGCTTTCTTT. Translated: CATSGERTANTEAFF. The entire variable domain, with the rest obtained from reference TRBV15 and TRBJ1-1, is as follows: DAMVIQNPRYQVTQFGKPVTLSCSQTLNHNVMYWYQQKSSQAPKLLFHYYDKDFNNEADTPDNFQSRRPNTSFCFLDIRSPGLGDTAMYLCATSGERTANTEAFFGQGTRLTVV.

The chain recombines TRBV5-4 with TRBJ1-2; 10 bases are shared with TRBD1. Trimming took 4 bases from V and 6 from J; bases not matched to a gene: 9. Germline lookup yields CDR1 SGHNT and CDR2 YYREEE (reference sequence). The CDR3 sequence is 15 residues long. The CDR3 nucleotides read TGTGCCAGCAGCCACCTAGTGGGACAGGGGCATGGCTACACCTTC. It translates to CASSHLVGQGHGYTF.

The V gene is TRBV12-5, the J gene TRBJ2-3; no firm D call. The CDR3 is 12 residues long. V was shortened by 3 bases and J by 5 bases, with 6 bases between the two germline ends. The germline V gene encodes CDR1 LGHNT and CDR2 FRNRAP. CDR3: CASGFNRDTQYF. CDR3 bases: TGTGCTAGTGGTTTTAATCGAGATACGCAGTATTTT.

The V call is TRBV6-1, the J call TRBJ1-5; perhaps TRBD1 as D (5 bases). The V gene lost 0 bases and the J gene lost 0 bases, with 9 bases spanning the gap. This CDR3 is built from 16 residues. In germline, CDR1 is MNHNS, CDR2 SASEGT. The CDR3 protein is CASSEAGAGSNQPQHF. The CDR3 DNA reads TGTGCCAGCAGTGAAGCCGGGGCAGGTAGCAATCAGCCCCAGCATTTT.